This T cell receptor (beta chain) was captured in a study of spatial heterogeneity in lung cancer. The CDR3 consists of 17 residues. Germline V gene data show CDR1 as DFQATT and CDR2 as SNEGSKA (reference sequence). The V segment lost 1 base and the J segment 5 bases; nucleotides outside the gene matches: 11. A distinct unique molecular identifier was carried by each TCR cDNA molecule. Via MiXCR, TCRdb re-called the 5' RACE reads, giving one row per CDR3 protein. The data hold roughly 25,000 distinct CDR3 sequences, with about 13% observed a single time. This clonotype came up many times. The time point here: sample taken at primary tumor resection. Sequencing was performed on whole RNA extracted from tumor and nontumor lung tissue, or from frozen PBMC, and the material was left unsorted.

The V and J genes are TRBV20-1 and TRBJ2-5, with 12 positions matching TRBD1. The input for sequencing was PBMCs, taken at surgery. The TCR comes from a female donor with early-stage non-small cell lung cancer. The CDR3 bases are TGCAGTGCTAGAGGAGTATACGGGACAGGGGGCAGGGAGACCCAGTACTTC. Amino acid sequence: CSARGVYGTGGRETQYF.